The 22 T cell receptor beta chains in this list originate from one sample, sequenced in a study of beta chain features in type 1 diabetes. Study results and caveats: Among patients with Type 1 diabetes, TCRB CDR3s were moderately but significantly shorter in every one of the four CD4+ subsets.

The investigators reverse transcribed all of the isolated RNA, so they sequenced expressed TCRB transcripts. Data came from immunoSEQ multiplex PCR; TCRdb stores just in-frame clones and leaves some out. The sample includes about 250,000 clones, 9.5% to 13% of them seen just once. No antigen is known for these receptors. The sequenced sample was naive CD4+ T cells from blood. These receptor sequences come from a man younger than 40 with type 1 diabetes.

Only a few counts were recorded for this clone. This chain joins TRBV4-2 and TRBJ2-5; D is unclear. Germline CDR1 and CDR2: LGHNA and YNFKEQ. Deletions cut 0 bases from V and 3 bases from J, with 5 bases between. This CDR3 spans 13 amino acids. Here the CDR3 reads CASSQEPEETQYF. In DNA, the CDR3 is TGTGCCAGCAGCCAAGAACCGGAAGAGACCCAGTACTTC.

The CDR3 bases are TGCGCCAGCAGCCCACCTTGGGCCGCAGACCACGAGCAGTACTTC. Encoded protein: CASSPPWAADHEQYF. This chain connects TRBV5-1 to TRBJ2-7; unclear D gene. Germline V gene lookup returns CDR1 SGHRS and CDR2 YFSETQ. CDR3 length: 15 residues. With 4 bases removed from V and 5 bases from J, the gap between germline ends came to 19 bases.

V and J are TRBV6-6 and TRBJ2-7, with D possibly being TRBD1 (6 bases). The CDR3 has 12 amino acids. In germline, CDR1 is MNHNY, CDR2 SVGAGI (reference sequence). V lost 6 bases, J lost 6 bases, and 12 bases lay in between. As DNA, the CDR3 is TGTGCCAGCAGAACACAGGGTCTCGAGCAGTACTTC. It translates to CASRTQGLEQYF.

The chain employs TRBV6-5 and TRBJ1-2, with D unresolved. Trimming stripped 6 bases from V and 0 bases from J, with 11 bases between. The CDR3 length is 14 residues. The germline CDR1 and CDR2 sequences are MNHEY and SVGAGI. This CDR3 reads CASSRTGTNYGYTF. The CDR3 DNA sequence: TGTGCCAGCAGCCGGACGGGAACTAACTATGGCTACACCTTC.

As regards this clone: The sample carries other DNA sequences with the same CDR3. The gene calls are TRBV7-9 and TRBJ2-3, with 11 bases fitting TRBD2. Germline values: CDR1 SEHNR, CDR2 FQNEAQ (reference sequence). The CDR3 has 15 amino acids. V lost 3 bases and J lost 4; bases outside the gene matches: 3. CDR3 protein: CASSFSGGAADTQYF. The CDR3 DNA reads TGTGCCAGCAGCTTTAGCGGGGGGGCGGCAGATACGCAGTATTTT.

A few counts support this clone. The V call is TRBV9, the J call TRBJ2-5; D is uncertain. Germline CDR1 reads SGDLS; CDR2 reads YYNGEE. The CDR3 totals 13 residues. V lost 4 bases, J lost 4 bases, and 11 bases lay in between. The DNA for the CDR3 is TGTGCCAGCAGCAACCCAGGTGCAGAGACCCAGTACTTC. Protein sequence: CASSNPGAETQYF.

This clone was detected a few times. The rearrangement joins TRBV7-2 to TRBJ1-1; 8 bases map to TRBD1. The CDR3 runs 13 residues. Germline V lookup: CDR1 SGHTA, CDR2 FQGNSA. V trimming: 6 bases; J trimming: 11 bases; junction bases outside the gene matches: 11. In nucleotides, the CDR3 is TGTGCCAGCAGACGTGGACAGGGTGGCAGTGCTTTCTTT. Translating it yields CASRRGQGGSAFF.

The chain couples TRBV29-1 to TRBJ2-7, with a possible D match to TRBD1 (5 bases). Trimming cost V 6 bases and J 0 bases, with 12 bases left between them. The germline V gene encodes CDR1 SQVTM and CDR2 ANQGSEA. This CDR3 has 13 amino acids. CDR3 sequence: CSVAGRTSYEQYF. DNA for the CDR3: TGCAGCGTGGCAGGGCGGACCTCCTACGAGCAGTACTTC.

This clone was detected a few times. This chain joins TRBV2 and TRBJ1-1; no clear D gene. CDR3 length: 14 amino acids. Trimming removed 6 bases at V and 4 bases at J, with 15 bases between. Germline V lookup: CDR1 SNHLY, CDR2 FYNNEI. DNA for the CDR3: TGTGCCAGCAGCGCCGGGCCGGCGGGCACTGAAGCTTTCTTT. Its translation is CASSAGPAGTEAFF.

This clone has more than one count but fewer than ten. The chain's CDR3 is CASSSDRGSSYEQYF. Here the CDR3 DNA reads TGTGCCAGCAGCTCCGACAGGGGTAGCTCCTACGAGCAGTACTTC. The V and J genes are TRBV5-4 and TRBJ2-7; 8 bases agree with TRBD1. Looked up from germline, CDR1 is SGHNT and CDR2 is YYREEE (reference sequence). V shed 3 bases and J 0 bases; nucleotides not matched to a gene: 5. This CDR3 has 15 amino acids.

In this sample, this clone turned up a few times. Different DNA sequences within this sample yield the same CDR3. The genes are TRBV7-2 and TRBJ1-5, with D perhaps TRBD1 (6 bases). The germline V and J ends were trimmed by 1 base and 2 bases, with 6 bases remaining between them. Germline CDR1 and CDR2: SGHTA and FQGNSA. The CDR3 runs 14 residues. Written as DNA, the CDR3 is TGTGCCAGCAGCTTAGACAGGGGCAATCAGCCCCAGCATTTT. Translated, it gives CASSLDRGNQPQHF.

This clone has more than one count but fewer than ten. V is TRBV11-2 and J is TRBJ2-2; D ambiguous. Germline V gives CDR1 SGHAT, CDR2 FQNNGV. This CDR3 is 15 amino acids long. V lost 7 bases, J lost 7 bases, and 19 bases lay in between. CDR3 in DNA: TGTGCCAGCACTAATCTAGGCACGAGGAACGGGGAGCTGTTTTTT. It specifies CASTNLGTRNGELFF.

Only a few counts were recorded for this clone. The rearrangement links TRBV5-1 to TRBJ1-2, with D unresolved. The CDR3 runs to 14 residues. In germline, CDR1 is SGHRS, CDR2 YFSETQ. With 0 bases removed from V and 4 bases from J, the gap between germline ends came to 10 bases. The CDR3 DNA is TGCGCCAGCAGCTTGGGACAACCCCTCTATGGCTACACCTTC. Protein sequence: CASSLGQPLYGYTF.

This clone was recorded a few times. This chain links TRBV9 with TRBJ1-3; D perhaps matches TRBD1 (5 bases). This CDR3 region has 14 residues. The germline V gene has CDR1 SGDLS and CDR2 YYNGEE. V lost 3 bases, J lost 4 bases, and 11 bases lay in between. The CDR3 here is CASSALTVGNTIYF. The CDR3 DNA sequence: TGTGCCAGCAGCGCTCTGACAGTAGGAAACACCATATATTTT.

In its sample, this clone was seen a few times. CDR3 in amino acids: CASSRAGTGIWNTEAFF. The CDR3 region has the DNA TGCGCCAGCAGCCGAGCCGGGACAGGGATTTGGAACACTGAAGCTTTCTTT. This sequence joins TRBV4-1 and TRBJ1-1, with 9 positions matching TRBD1. Germline V lookup: CDR1 MGHRA, CDR2 YSYEKL. The CDR3 is 17 residues long. Trimming at V came to 4 bases and at J to 1 base, leaving 10 bases not matched to a gene.

The sample holds a few counts of this clone. The sample contains more than one DNA sequence encoding this CDR3. The chain is built from TRBV2 and TRBJ1-5; unclear D gene. CDR1 is SNHLY, CDR2 FYNNEI, per germline. There are 11 residues in the CDR3. V lost 4 bases and J 6 bases, leaving 4 bases between the germline ends. In DNA form, the CDR3 reads TGTGCCAGCAGTGTCGGTCAGCCCCAGCATTTT. Translated, it gives CASSVGQPQHF.

V is TRBV4-1 and J is TRBJ2-3; D remains unclear. This CDR3 has 14 residues. Germline V CDR1 and CDR2: MGHRA, YSYEKL. Trimming left V 0 bases short and J 6 bases short, with 10 bases between. The CDR3 loop is CASSQDPRRDTQYF. CDR3 coding DNA: TGCGCCAGCAGCCAAGACCCCCGGCGGGATACGCAGTATTTT.

This clone has more than one count but fewer than ten. The chain uses TRBV4-3 and TRBJ1-2; possibly TRBD1 for D (5 bases). Trimming pared 0 bases from V and 8 bases from J, leaving 16 bases between. The CDR3 totals 15 residues. In germline, CDR1 is LGHNA, CDR2 YSLEER. The CDR3 DNA reads TGCGCCAGCAGCCAAGATCCCAGGGTGGTTGGAGGCTACACCTTC. It codes for CASSQDPRVVGGYTF.

This clone occurred a few times. The chain has TRBV19 and TRBJ2-2; a weak D match, TRBD1 (5 bases). From germline, CDR1 is LNHDA and CDR2 SQIVND (reference sequence). Trimming stripped 6 bases from V and 7 bases from J, with 15 bases between. The CDR3 contains 14 residues. The CDR3 DNA reads TGTGCCAGTAGAGTCCAGGGCCGGATCGGGGAGCTGTTTTTT. Translated, it gives CASRVQGRIGELFF.

There are a few counts of this clone. The V gene is TRBV30, the J gene TRBJ1-6; D might be TRBD1 (5 bases). Germline-derived CDR1 and CDR2 are GTSNPN and SVGIG (reference sequence). The CDR3 contains 16 residues. V was clipped by 3 bases and J by 7 bases, with 19 bases between them. The CDR3 bases are TGTGCCTGGAGCCGGTTGAGGTGGGGCCTAAATTCACCCCTCCACTTT. It encodes CAWSRLRWGLNSPLHF.

This clone appeared a few times. The rearrangement joins TRBV19 to TRBJ1-2; 8 bases line up with TRBD1. CDR1 and CDR2 from the germline V gene are LNHDA and SQIVND (reference sequence). V trimming: 5 bases; J trimming: 4 bases; junction bases outside the gene matches: 6. The CDR3 is 14 residues long. CDR3 DNA: TGTGCCAGTAGTCGACAGGGGCGGGCCTATGGCTACACCTTC. The encoded protein is CASSRQGRAYGYTF.

This CDR3 is CASSLGQGAGTEAFF. CDR3 sequence (DNA): TGTGCCAGCAGCCTTGGACAGGGAGCAGGCACTGAAGCTTTCTTT. The V gene is TRBV7-8, the J gene TRBJ1-1; 8 nucleotides match TRBD1. CDR1 and CDR2 (germline): SGHVS, FQNEAQ. V lost 5 bases and J lost 4; bases outside the gene matches: 9. The CDR3 totals 15 residues.